These 28 T cell receptor beta chains were all obtained from the same sample, sequenced in a study of shared clonotypes between healthy human individuals. The data were produced by immunoSEQ multiplex PCR, yet TCRdb's version contains in-frame clones alone and is incomplete. This table holds about 1.1 million clones, about 80% found once. Sequenced input: memory CD4+ T cells from PBMCs. Subset given: CD45RA-negative fraction. The receptors were gathered from a man aged 18 to 29 in good health. Some clones in this sample may be carry-over from other donors' samples.

DNA of the CDR3: TGTGCCAGCAGCTCAAGACTAGCGGGTACCGGGGAGCTGTTTTTT. Protein sequence: CASSSRLAGTGELFF. This sequence joins TRBV11-2 and TRBJ2-2; 10 bases agree with TRBD2. V was pared by 4 bases and J by 5 bases, with 4 bases of the junction left unmatched. CDR1 is SGHAT, CDR2 FQNNGV, per germline. This CDR3 spans 15 amino acids.

The rearrangement joins TRBV5-4 to TRBJ2-5; 7 bases match TRBD2. CDR1 is SGHNT, CDR2 YYREEE, per germline (reference sequence). CDR3 length equals 14 residues. Trimming cost V 3 bases and J 5 bases; bases outside gene matches: 7. The CDR3 loop reads CASSSGTTRETQYF. In nucleotides, the CDR3 is TGTGCCAGCAGCTCCGGGACTACGAGGGAGACCCAGTACTTC.

This chain joins TRBV11-1 and TRBJ2-7; the D is unclear. V was trimmed by 5 bases and J by 5 bases, leaving 16 bases between them. Germline V gene sequence: CDR1 SGHAT, CDR2 FQDESV (reference sequence). The CDR3 covers 14 residues. The CDR3 DNA is TGTGCCAGCAGCCGGACCCTACAAGACGACGAGCAGTACTTC. It translates to CASSRTLQDDEQYF.

The J gene is TRBJ2-3, the V gene TRBV30; TRBD2 matches 8 bases. The CDR3 runs 15 residues. Germline CDR1 GTSNPN, CDR2 SVGIG (reference sequence). The V gene end was trimmed by 2 bases and the J gene end by 3 bases; junction bases not matched to a gene: 7. CDR3 region: CAWSRSGSRTDTQYF. The DNA of the CDR3 is TGTGCCTGGAGTCGGAGCGGGAGTAGGACAGATACGCAGTATTTT.

This chain connects TRBV5-6 to TRBJ2-5; 12 positions match TRBD2. This CDR3 is 17 amino acids long. Germline trimming cut 4 bases from V and 7 bases from J; bases unmatched to any gene: 14. Germline V gene data show CDR1 as SGHDT and CDR2 as YYEEEE. The CDR3 nucleotides read TGTGCCAGCAGCCTACGGAGGGGGCTAGCGGGAGGGTGGACCCAGTACTTC. It translates to CASSLRRGLAGGWTQYF.

This clone was recorded a few times. J is TRBJ2-7 and V is TRBV27, with 10 bases aligning to TRBD2. V shed 6 bases and J 4 bases; nucleotides not matched to a gene: 6. The CDR3 runs to 14 residues. Germline V lookup: CDR1 MNHEY, CDR2 SMNVEV (reference sequence). The CDR3 DNA follows: TGTGCCAGCAGAGCCGGGACTAGCGTGTACGAGCAGTACTTC. Translation: CASRAGTSVYEQYF.

This clone turned up a few times. The same CDR3 arises from other DNA sequences in this sample as well. The gene calls are TRBV28 and TRBJ1-2; 8 bases match TRBD1. The germline CDR1 and CDR2 sequences are MDHEN and SYDVKM. The trim removed 3 bases at V and 5 bases at J, leaving 2 bases unmatched. This CDR3 comprises 13 residues. In DNA, the CDR3 is TGTGCCAGCAGTTTGACAGGGGTGTATGGCTACACCTTC. This codes for CASSLTGVYGYTF.

This rearrangement joins TRBV6-6 to TRBJ1-1; D possibly corresponds to TRBD1 (5 bases). This CDR3 comprises 16 residues. Trimming pared 2 bases from V and 6 bases from J, leaving 19 bases between. The germline V gene has CDR1 MNHNY and CDR2 SVGAGI (reference sequence). DNA for the CDR3: TGTGCCAGCAGTTACGGGGCGGGGAGGACCGGTCCTGAAGCTTTCTTT. It encodes CASSYGAGRTGPEAFF.

The chain joins TRBV11-2 to TRBJ2-5; a weak D match, TRBD1 (5 bases). The CDR3 has 13 residues. Germline V gene data show CDR1 as SGHAT and CDR2 as FQNNGV. V gave up 6 bases and J gave up 4 bases, with 12 bases separating them. The CDR3 sequence is CASRSIDRETQYF. CDR3 bases: TGTGCCAGCAGATCCATCGACAGAGAGACCCAGTACTTC.

J is TRBJ2-7 and V is TRBV2, with TRBD1 matching over 7 bases. V was pared by 1 base and J by 3 bases, with 6 bases of the junction left unmatched. From germline, CDR1 is SNHLY and CDR2 FYNNEI. This CDR3 spans 15 amino acids. In DNA, the CDR3 is TGTGCCAGCAGTGAAGGTGGCAGGGGGATCTACGAGCAGTACTTC. Protein product: CASSEGGRGIYEQYF.

The chain is built from TRBV11-2 and TRBJ2-5, with 8 bases aligning to TRBD1. V lost 4 bases to trimming and J lost 2 bases; unmatched junction nucleotides: 15. The CDR3 loop spans 18 amino acids. The germline gives CDR1 SGHAT, CDR2 FQNNGV. CDR3 residues: CASSSPVGQAGGQETQYF. The CDR3 nucleotides are TGTGCCAGCAGCTCCCCTGTGGGACAGGCCGGTGGGCAAGAGACCCAGTACTTC.

The chain couples TRBV5-4 to TRBJ2-1, with 8 bases aligning to TRBD2. The CDR3 runs to 20 residues. Germline CDR1 SGHNT, CDR2 YYREEE (reference sequence). V lost 0 bases to trimming and J lost 4 bases; unmatched junction nucleotides: 18. The CDR3 region is CASSLDGYGELAGAYNEQFF. CDR3 in DNA: TGTGCCAGCAGCTTGGACGGGTATGGGGAGCTAGCGGGCGCTTACAATGAGCAGTTCTTC.

This rearrangement joins TRBV7-6 to TRBJ1-1; D gene unclear. This CDR3 is built from 13 residues. Trimming shortened V by 6 bases and J by 1 base, and 9 bases separated the two germline ends. Germline CDR1 and CDR2: SGHVS and FNYEAQ. CDR3 region: CASSSDTNTEAFF. The CDR3 DNA is TGTGCCAGCAGTTCCGACACGAACACTGAAGCTTTCTTT.

Note on this clone: The same CDR3 also results from other DNA sequences found in this sample. This sequence joins TRBV7-3 and TRBJ1-2, with D possibly TRBD1 on 5 matching bases. There are 13 residues in the CDR3. The germline V gene has CDR1 SGHTA and CDR2 FQGTGA. V was shortened by 5 bases and J by 4 bases, with 11 bases between the two germline ends. CDR3 DNA sequence: TGTGCCAGCAGCCCACGGGGCGGCTATGGCTACACCTTC. Protein product: CASSPRGGYGYTF.

The chain uses TRBV5-6 and TRBJ1-2, with a weak D call TRBD1 (6 bases). V was clipped by 4 bases and J by 4 bases, with 17 bases between them. Germline V CDR1 and CDR2: SGHDT, YYEEEE. The CDR3 loop spans 15 amino acids. The CDR3 loop reads CASSPTPTGFYGYTF. CDR3 in DNA: TGTGCCAGCAGCCCCACCCCAACAGGGTTCTATGGCTACACCTTC.

In regard to this clone: The sample has other DNA sequences that encode this CDR3 too. The rearrangement links TRBV7-2 to TRBJ2-7; the match to TRBD2 covers 7 bases. This CDR3 has 14 amino acids. With 1 base clipped from V and 4 bases from J, the junction kept 4 bases outside the gene matches. CDR1 and CDR2 (germline): SGHTA, FQGNSA. CDR3 residues: CASSLGGGPYEQYF. The CDR3 coding sequence is TGTGCCAGCAGCTTAGGGGGAGGGCCGTACGAGCAGTACTTC.

The CDR3 reads CSVEGTSGNPDTQYF. For the CDR3, the DNA is TGCAGCGTGGAGGGAACTAGCGGGAATCCAGATACGCAGTATTTT. This chain connects TRBV29-1 to TRBJ2-3, with TRBD2 matching 10 bases. The V gene end was trimmed by 6 bases and the J gene end by 4 bases; junction bases not matched to a gene: 10. This CDR3 region has 15 residues. Germline V gives CDR1 SQVTM, CDR2 ANQGSEA.

CDR3 bases: TGTGCCAGCAGCAAACAGGGTGAAAAACTGTTTTTT. Translated, it gives CASSKQGEKLFF. The chain recombines TRBV9 with TRBJ1-4; TRBD1 might be the D (6 bases). Looked up from germline, CDR1 is SGDLS and CDR2 is YYNGEE. Deletions cut 4 bases from V and 7 bases from J, with 8 bases between. CDR3 length: 12 residues.

This chain uses TRBV6-5 with TRBJ2-7; TRBD2 agrees at 7 bases. The CDR3 consists of 13 residues. The trim removed 11 bases at V and 2 bases at J, leaving 9 bases unmatched. The germline V gene encodes CDR1 MNHEY and CDR2 SVGAGI. For the CDR3, the DNA is TGTGCCGTGGGGGGGGACGCCACCTACGAGCAGTACTTC. Translating it yields CAVGGDATYEQYF.

The V and J genes are TRBV10-2 and TRBJ1-2; TRBD1 matches 11 bases. The length of the CDR3 is 14 residues. The V gene end was trimmed by 10 bases and the J gene end by 3 bases; junction bases not matched to a gene: 7. Germline-derived CDR1 and CDR2 are WSHSY and SAAADI. This chain's CDR3 is CAIGWGQGDYGYTF. CDR3 DNA sequence: TGCGCCATCGGCTGGGGACAGGGGGACTATGGCTACACCTTC.

This sequence joins TRBV7-2 and TRBJ2-1; 10 bases map to TRBD2. The CDR3 spans 21 residues. V lost 0 bases and J lost 3; bases outside the gene matches: 17. Germline V CDR1 and CDR2: SGHTA, FQGNSA. This CDR3 is CASSLATRLAGSTKRYNEQFF. The CDR3 coding sequence is TGTGCCAGCAGCTTAGCGACGAGACTAGCGGGTTCTACCAAACGCTACAATGAGCAGTTCTTC.

The rearrangement links TRBV2 to TRBJ2-1, with D perhaps being TRBD1 or TRBD2 (6 bases each). Germline lookup yields CDR1 SNHLY and CDR2 FYNNEI. Trimming took off 4 bases at V and 5 bases at J, with 18 bases between the two ends. The CDR3 is 16 amino acids. CDR3 amino acids: CASSVPGGGGDNEQFF. The CDR3 DNA sequence: TGTGCCAGCAGTGTTCCCGGGGGCGGAGGGGACAATGAGCAGTTCTTC.

This clone was detected a few times. The J gene is TRBJ2-3, the V gene TRBV9, with D perhaps matching TRBD2 (5 bases). Trimming removed 4 bases at V and 6 bases at J, with 15 bases between. This CDR3 has 14 residues. From germline, CDR1 is SGDLS and CDR2 YYNGEE. The CDR3 spells CASSPRLEVDTQYF. DNA of the CDR3: TGTGCCAGCAGCCCCCGCCTGGAGGTCGATACGCAGTATTTT. The whole variable domain, remainder taken from reference TRBV9 and TRBJ2-3, is DSGVTQTPKHLITATGQRVTLRCSPRSGDLSVYWYQQSLDQGLQFLIQYYNGEERAKGNILERFSAQQFPDLHSELNLSSLELGDSALYFCASSPRLEVDTQYFGPGTRLTVL.

The DNA for the CDR3 is TGTGCCAGCAGCTTAGCGCATCTACGGGCTAGCTTCGGCTCAGATACGCAGTATTTT. It encodes CASSLAHLRASFGSDTQYF. V is TRBV7-2 and J is TRBJ2-3, with a tentative D call TRBD2 (5 bases). Germline CDR1 SGHTA, CDR2 FQGNSA. V was pared by 0 bases and J by 4 bases, with 23 bases between. The CDR3 extends over 19 amino acids. Based on the CDR3 plus reference TRBV7-2 and TRBJ2-3, the full variable domain is GAGVSQSPSNKVTEKGKDVELRCDPISGHTALYWYRQSLGQGLEFLIYFQGNSAPDKSGLPSDRFSAERTGGSVSTLTIQRTQQEDSAVYLCASSLAHLRASFGSDTQYFGPGTRLTVL.

The chain combines TRBV6-6 with TRBJ1-3; 7 nucleotides agree with TRBD1. Losses at the gene ends were 6 bases for V and 2 bases for J; bases not matched to a gene: 7. The CDR3 totals 15 residues. Per germline, CDR1 MNHNY and CDR2 SVGAGI (reference sequence). The CDR3, as DNA: TGTGCCAGCAGGGCTACAGGGGTCACTGGAAACACCATATATTTT. Its protein product is CASRATGVTGNTIYF.

The CDR3 region is CASSRLATYSGANVLTF. The DNA for the CDR3 is TGTGCCAGCAGCAGACTAGCGACCTACTCTGGGGCCAACGTCCTGACTTTC. J is TRBJ2-6 and V is TRBV7-3; 8 bases agree with TRBD2. The trim removed 5 bases at V and 0 bases at J, leaving 6 bases unmatched. This CDR3 region has 17 residues. Per the germline V gene, CDR1 is SGHTA and CDR2 is FQGTGA.

Many counts were recorded for this clone. Different DNA sequences within this sample yield the same CDR3. This sequence joins TRBV4-1 and TRBJ2-1; 11 positions match TRBD2. Trimming removed 2 bases from V and 0 bases from J; junction bases left unmatched: 0. The CDR3 consists of 16 residues. The germline V gene encodes CDR1 MGHRA and CDR2 YSYEKL. The CDR3 nucleotides are TGCGCCAGCAGCCAAACTAGCGGGAGCTCCTACAATGAGCAGTTCTTC. Amino acid sequence: CASSQTSGSSYNEQFF.

This clone has only a few counts. This sequence joins TRBV28 and TRBJ2-1; TRBD2 matches 9 bases. With V trimmed by 6 bases and J by 4 bases, 10 bases remained unmatched. Per the germline V gene, CDR1 is MDHEN and CDR2 is SYDVKM. This CDR3 is built from 16 residues. The CDR3 DNA reads TGTGCCAGCAGCCGTAGCGGGAGTAGACCTTACAATGAGCAGTTCTTC. This codes for CASSRSGSRPYNEQFF.